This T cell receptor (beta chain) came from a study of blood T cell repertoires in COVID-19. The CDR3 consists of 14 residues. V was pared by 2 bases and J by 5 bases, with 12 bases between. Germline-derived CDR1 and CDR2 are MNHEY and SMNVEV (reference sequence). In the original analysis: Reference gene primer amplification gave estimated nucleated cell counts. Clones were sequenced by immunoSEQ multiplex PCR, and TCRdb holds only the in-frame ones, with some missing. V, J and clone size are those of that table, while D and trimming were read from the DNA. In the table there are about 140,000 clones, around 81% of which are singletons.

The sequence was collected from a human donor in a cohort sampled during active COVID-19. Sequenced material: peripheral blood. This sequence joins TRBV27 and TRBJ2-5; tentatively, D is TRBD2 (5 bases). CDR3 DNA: TGTGCCAGCAGTTTAGGGGTGCGCGGGGAGACCCAGTACTTC. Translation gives CASSLGVRGETQYF.